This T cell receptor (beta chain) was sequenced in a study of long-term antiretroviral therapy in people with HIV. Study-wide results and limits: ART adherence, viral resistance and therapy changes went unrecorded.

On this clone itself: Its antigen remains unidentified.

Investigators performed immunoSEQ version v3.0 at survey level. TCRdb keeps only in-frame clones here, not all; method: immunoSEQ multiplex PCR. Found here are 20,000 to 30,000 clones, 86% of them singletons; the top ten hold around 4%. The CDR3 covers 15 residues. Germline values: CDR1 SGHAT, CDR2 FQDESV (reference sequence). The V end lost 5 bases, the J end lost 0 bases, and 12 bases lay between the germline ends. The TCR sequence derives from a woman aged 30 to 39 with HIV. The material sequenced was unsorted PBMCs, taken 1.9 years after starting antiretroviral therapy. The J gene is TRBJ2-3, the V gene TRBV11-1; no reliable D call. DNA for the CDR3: TGTGCCAGCAGCCTACGAGACCCTAGCACAGATACGCAGTATTTT. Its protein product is CASSLRDPSTDTQYF.